This TCR beta chain is from a study of control samples from healthy donors and cancer patients. CDR3 length: 13 residues. Trimming took 7 bases from V and 4 from J; bases not matched to a gene: 4. Germline V CDR1 and CDR2: SQVTM, ANQGSEA. Method: immunoSEQ multiplex PCR; TCRdb's copy keeps in-frame clones and lacks some. The repertoire holds more than 95,000 clones, with roughly nine tenths as singletons. The gene calls are TRBV29-1 and TRBJ2-2; 9 bases agree with TRBD1. The sequenced sample was PBMCs. This clonotype originated in a woman in her fifties or sixties with colorectal cancer. Here the CDR3 DNA reads TGCAGCGCCCGACAGGGGGGCACCGGGGAGCTGTTTTTT. Translation gives CSARQGGTGELFF.